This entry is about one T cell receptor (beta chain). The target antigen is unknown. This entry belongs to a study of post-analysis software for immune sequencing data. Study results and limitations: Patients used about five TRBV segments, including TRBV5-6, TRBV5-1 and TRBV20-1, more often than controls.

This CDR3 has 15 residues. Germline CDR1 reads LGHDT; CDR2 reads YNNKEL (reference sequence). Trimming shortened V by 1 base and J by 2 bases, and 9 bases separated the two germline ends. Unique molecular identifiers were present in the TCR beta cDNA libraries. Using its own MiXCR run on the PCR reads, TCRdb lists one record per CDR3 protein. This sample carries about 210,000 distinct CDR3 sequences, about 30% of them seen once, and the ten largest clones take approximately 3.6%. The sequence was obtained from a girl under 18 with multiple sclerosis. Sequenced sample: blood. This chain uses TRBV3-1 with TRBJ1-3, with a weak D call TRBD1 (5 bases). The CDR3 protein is CASSQGRVPGNTIYF. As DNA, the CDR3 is TGTGCCAGCAGCCAAGGCAGGGTCCCTGGAAACACCATATATTTT.